A selection of T cell receptor beta chains follows, all from one sample in a study of blood T cell repertoires in COVID-19. Measured with immunoSEQ multiplex PCR; TCRdb has only the in-frame clones, and not every one. The sample lists under 150,000 clones; around 85% were seen once. The sample comprised peripheral blood. These receptors were taken from a woman of 80 years or more with acute or convalescent COVID-19. CDR3s include the opening cysteine and the closing phenylalanine or tryptophan. The D gene is left open where the match is weak. Part of the rows lack a size; the others show once, few, many or a class for expanded clones.

clone size	V gene	J gene	D gene	CDR3 DNA	CDR3 protein
.	TRBV18	TRBJ1-4	.	TGTGCCAGCTCCCGGGACACACGGGGTGAAAAACTGTTTTTT	CASSRDTRGEKLFF
.	TRBV7-2	TRBJ2-5	TRBD2	TGTGCCAGCAGCGCCCAAGGGCGGGGGTACCAAGAGACCCAGTACTTC	CASSAQGRGYQETQYF
.	TRBV19	TRBJ1-2	TRBD1	TGTGCCAGTAGTTCACCGGGACAGGGGAAGTATGGCTACACCTTC	CASSSPGQGKYGYTF
.	TRBV2	TRBJ1-1	.	TGTGCCAGCAATGGACAGAAGAACACTGAAGCTTTCTTT	CASNGQKNTEAFF
.	TRBV4-1	TRBJ1-1	TRBD1	TGCGCCAGCAGCCAACTGTTTCGACAGGGAGGCACTGAAGCTTTCTTT	CASSQLFRQGGTEAFF
.	TRBV18	TRBJ1-2	TRBD1	TGTGCCAGCTCACAGGACAGGGCCTATGGCTACACCTTC	CASSQDRAYGYTF
.	TRBV7-8	TRBJ1-1	.	TGTGCCAGCAGCCGACAGAACACTGAAGCTTTCTTT	CASSRQNTEAFF
.	TRBV7-2	TRBJ2-6	TRBD1	TGTGCCAGCAGCCCACAGGGGCGCTCTGGGGCCAACGTCCTGACTTTC	CASSPQGRSGANVLTF
.	TRBV12-3/TRBV12-4	TRBJ2-2	.	TGTGCCAGCAGTTCGCGTGGTCCCGGGGAGCTGTTTTTT	CASSSRGPGELFF
.	TRBV5-4	TRBJ2-5	.	TGTGCCAGCAGCCAATTTTCTAGCGTGGGAGAGACCCAGTACTTC	CASSQFSSVGETQYF
.	TRBV4-3	TRBJ2-7	.	TGCGCCAGCAGCCAAGATAGGAGGAGGGGAAAGCAGTACTTC	CASSQDRRRGKQYF
once	TRBV19	TRBJ2-7	.	TGTGCCAGTAGCCCCTTTTTGGGGGCTCGCTACGAGCAGTACTTC	CASSPFLGARYEQYF
.	TRBV4-1	TRBJ1-2	TRBD1	TGCGCCAGCAGCCACGGGATAGGGACAGGGCTTTTTCATGGCTACACCTTC	CASSHGIGTGLFHGYTF
.	TRBV19	TRBJ1-2	TRBD1	TGTGCCAGTAGTATGTCACTTAGGACAGGAACCTATGGCTACACCTTC	CASSMSLRTGTYGYTF
once	TRBV2	TRBJ2-6	.	TGTGCCAGCAGGTCCATGGGGCTAGTGGCCTCTGGGGCCAACGTCCTGACTTTC	CASRSMGLVASGANVLTF
.	TRBV30	TRBJ1-2	.	TGTGCCTGGAGTGGGGACACTAATTACTATGGCTACACCTTC	CAWSGDTNYYGYTF
.	TRBV29-1	TRBJ2-5	.	TGCAGCGCTCCCCTGGGGCCGGAGACCCAGTACTTC	CSAPLGPETQYF
once	TRBV19	TRBJ2-1	TRBD2	TGTGCCAGTAGTACTAGCGGGAGTAGGTATGAGCAGTTCTTC	CASSTSGSRYEQFF
.	TRBV28	TRBJ2-3	TRBD1	TGTGCCAGCAGTTCGGTCCGGGACAGGGTGCAAGATACGCAGTATTTT	CASSSVRDRVQDTQYF
.	TRBV30	TRBJ1-5	TRBD1	TGTGCCTGGGGCAGGGGGCAGCCCCAGCATTTT	CAWGRGQPQHF
.	TRBV9	TRBJ2-5	TRBD1	TGTGCCAGCAGCCCCCGTTCGCAGGGGGTTGGGGAGACCCAGTACTTC	CASSPRSQGVGETQYF
.	TRBV6-2/TRBV6-3	TRBJ2-1	.	TGTGCCAGCAGCTACTCCTTAGCGGCGGAGCAGTTCTTC	CASSYSLAAEQFF
.	TRBV7-2	TRBJ1-1	.	TGTGCCAGCAGCTTTGGTTTGGGACCACAGGGCGATGCTTTCTTT	CASSFGLGPQGDAFF
.	TRBV9	TRBJ2-3	TRBD2	TGTGCCAGCAGCGTTAGCGGGAGAAGCACAGATACGCAGTATTTT	CASSVSGRSTDTQYF
.	TRBV7-9	TRBJ2-3	.	TGTGCCAGCCTTGCAGATACGCAGTATTTT	CASLADTQYF
.	TRBV5-1	TRBJ1-3	TRBD1	TGCGCCAGCAGCAGTGGCGGGACAGCCTCAAACACCATATATTTT	CASSSGGTASNTIYF
.	TRBV5-4	TRBJ2-5	.	TGTGCCAGCAGCTTTTTTGGTAGTTGGGAGACCCAGTACTTC	CASSFFGSWETQYF
once	TRBV7-2	TRBJ1-2	TRBD1	TGTGCCAGCAGCTTATCGGGACAGGGTAACTATGGCTACACCTTC	CASSLSGQGNYGYTF
.	TRBV18	TRBJ1-2	.	TGTGCCAGCTCACCCGGGACTGCCGGGGGGGGCTACACCTTC	CASSPGTAGGGYTF
.	TRBV27	TRBJ1-2	.	TGTGCCAGCAGTTTCCGGGAGGGTGGCTACACCTTC	CASSFREGGYTF
.	TRBV5-1	TRBJ2-7	TRBD2	TGCGCCAGCAGCTTGACTAGCGCTTACGAGCAGTACTTC	CASSLTSAYEQYF